This TCR beta chain was captured in a study of naive and memory T cell subsets. Four subsets defined by CD45RA and CD27 were sorted after CD3, CD4, CD8 and live/dead staining. This clonotype was seen ten or more times. The beta constant-region primer was an equimolar mix of two oligonucleotides covering TRBC1 and TRBC2. TCRdb itself ran the UMI-ligation and nested PCR reads through MiXCR, one entry per CDR3 protein. The sample includes 37,000 or so distinct CDR3 sequences, about an eighth of them seen just once. V dropped 3 bases and J dropped 4; count of bases not matched to a gene: 8. The CDR3 is made up of 17 amino acids. Germline assignment: CDR1 MNHEY and CDR2 SMNVEV (reference sequence).

This clonotype originated in a human donor in good health. This rearrangement joins TRBV27 to TRBJ2-3, with 12 bases that match TRBD2. The specimen was effector memory CD4+ T cells from blood. Documented subset: effector memory, CD45RA- CD27-. The CDR3 nucleotides read TGTGCCAGCAGTTTCCTGTCTAGCGGGAGGGCCTCAGATACGCAGTATTTT. It specifies CASSFLSSGRASDTQYF.